One sample yielded the 11 T cell receptor beta chains listed below, sequenced in a study of T cell responses to AZD1222 COVID-19 vaccine. Assay used: immunoSEQ multiplex PCR; TCRdb lists only in-frame clones, some missing. The table includes fewer than 200,000 clones, approximately 87% detected once. The sequenced sample was peripheral blood, obtained 28 days after the second AZD1222 dose. The source of these receptors is an adult who received the AZD1222 COVID-19 vaccine.

The chain carries TRBV5-1 and TRBJ1-3, with a possible D match to TRBD1 (6 bases). Trimming stripped 2 bases from V and 7 bases from J, with 19 bases between. CDR1 and CDR2 (germline): SGHRS, YFSETQ. The CDR3 covers 16 residues. CDR3 coding DNA: TGCGCCAGCAGCTTTCTTCCAAGGAGCCAGGGGAACACCATATATTTT. It specifies CASSFLPRSQGNTIYF.

The rearrangement joins TRBV10-2 to TRBJ1-2; no clear D. The CDR3 extends over 13 amino acids. V lost 4 bases to trimming and J lost 7 bases, with 13 bases between them. CDR1 is WSHSY, CDR2 SAAADI, per germline. CDR3 in DNA: TGCGCCAGCAGTGCCGAGGGAGGTTCTGGCTACACCTTC. This encodes CASSAEGGSGYTF.

This chain connects TRBV27 to TRBJ2-3; D is possibly TRBD1 or TRBD2 (5 bases each). Germline V gene lookup returns CDR1 MNHEY and CDR2 SMNVEV (reference sequence). CDR3 length: 14 amino acids. V was pared by 5 bases and J by 6 bases, with 15 bases between. CDR3 loop: CASSTRTPGDTQYF. The CDR3 bases are TGTGCCAGCAGTACTAGGACACCTGGCGATACGCAGTATTTT.

This chain links TRBV18 with TRBJ2-7; 8 nucleotides align to TRBD1. CDR1 KGHSH and CDR2 LQKENI come from the germline V gene. The CDR3 covers 13 residues. J lost 6 bases, V lost 2 bases, and 3 bases had no gene match. The CDR3 DNA follows: TGTGCCAGCTCACCAGGGACAGGTCCCGAGCAGTACTTC. Residues: CASSPGTGPEQYF.

This chain connects TRBV10-2 to TRBJ2-2; D may correspond to TRBD1 or TRBD2 (6 bases each). Germline lookup yields CDR1 WSHSY and CDR2 SAAADI. The CDR3 has 14 residues. V lost 7 bases and J lost 6, with 15 bases in between. The CDR3 bases are TGCGCCAGCATCCGGGGGCAGGGATCCGGGGAGCTGTTTTTT. Residues: CASIRGQGSGELFF.

This clone is a singleton in its sample. The DNA is omitted, as the CDR3 cannot be located on it reliably, and the CDR3 follows TCRdb's listing. The chain uses TRBV27 and TRBJ1-4. Germline lookup yields CDR1 MNHEY and CDR2 SMNVEV (reference sequence). The CDR3 spans 15 amino acids, including both terminal residues. The CDR3 reads CASSILGGGLTELFF.

The chain uses TRBV3-1 (or the pseudogene TRBV3-2) and TRBJ2-1; a possible D gene is TRBD1 (5 bases). The V end was cut by 1 base, the J end by 14 bases, with 18 bases between. The CDR3 is 14 residues long. Germline CDR1 and CDR2: LGHDT and YNNKEL (reference sequence). The chain's CDR3 is CASSQGPQGGEEFF. In DNA, the CDR3 is TGTGCCAGCAGCCAAGGGCCCCAGGGTGGCGAAGAGTTCTTC.

The chain employs TRBV6-5 and TRBJ2-5, with D hard to call. The CDR3 has 14 amino acids. In germline, CDR1 is MNHEY, CDR2 SVGAGI. V dropped 2 bases and J dropped 7 bases, with 14 bases sitting between them. CDR3 nucleotides: TGTGCCAGCAGTTACGGCCTCCCAGTGACGACCCAGTACTTC. Translation gives CASSYGLPVTTQYF.

The chain combines TRBV18 with TRBJ1-5, with D possibly TRBD1 on 6 matching bases. From germline, CDR1 is KGHSH and CDR2 LQKENI. This CDR3 is 15 amino acids long. Deletions cut 6 bases from V and 6 bases from J, with 18 bases between. The CDR3 DNA follows: TGTGCCAGCTCTTCCTCAGGGGATCGGTTTCAGCCCCAGCATTTT. Translating gives CASSSSGDRFQPQHF.

This clone occurred once. The same CDR3 can be traced to other DNA sequences in this sample. The genes are TRBV12-3 or TRBV12-4 and TRBJ2-5; no reliable D call. Trimming took 1 base from V and 3 from J, leaving 6 bases between them. CDR3 size: 13 residues. In DNA form, the CDR3 reads TGTGCCAGCAGTTTAGTGGGGAAAGAGACCCAGTACTTC. Residues: CASSLVGKETQYF.

V usage is TRBV19 and J usage is TRBJ1-5; D possibly corresponds to TRBD1 (5 bases). Germline V gene lookup returns CDR1 LNHDA and CDR2 SQIVND (reference sequence). The CDR3 loop spans 13 amino acids. Between the trimmed V and J ends, which lost 8 bases and 2 bases, there was a span of 10 bases. The DNA of the CDR3 is TGTGCCAGTTCGCAGGGTCGCAATCAGCCCCAGCATTTT. Protein sequence: CASSQGRNQPQHF.